One and the same sample provided the 21 T cell receptor beta chains below, sequenced in a study of blood T cells in healthy people across ages (dated by TCRdb to 2013 to 2016). Library preparation employed 5' RACE. The instrument given in TCRdb is Illumina HiSeq 2500. A second roughly 7 to 12 cycle PCR used a sample-barcoded 5' primer and a J-beta primer mix. Clones were called with MiXCR by TCRdb after fastp trimmed the public reads at Q25, and only in-frame beta chains were retained. A single entry per CDR3 protein holds the most common genes and DNA from its merged rows. This sample lists over 700,000 distinct CDR3 sequences; about 55% were detected once. 41% of the sample is taken by the ten largest. Sequencing was done on a sample of blood. The receptors stem from a man older than 75 in good health.

Only a few counts were recorded for this clonotype. The V gene is TRBV2, the J gene TRBJ1-2; 7 bases fit TRBD1. CDR3 size: 13 residues. Germline lookup yields CDR1 SNHLY and CDR2 FYNNEI. V trimming: 10 bases; J trimming: 8 bases; junction bases outside the gene matches: 13. The CDR3 reads CATRPDREKGYTF. CDR3 bases: TGTGCCACCAGACCCGACAGGGAGAAGGGCTACACCTTC.

The chain recombines TRBV18 with TRBJ2-5; D is unresolved. The J call may be incorrect, as the DNA end agrees better with TRBJ2-1. CDR3 size: 13 residues. Germline CDR1 is KGHSH and CDR2 is LQKENI. In DNA, the CDR3 is TGTGCCAGCTCACCGTTCAGGCAAGAGACCCAGTTCTTC. Amino acids: CASSPFRQETQFF.

This chain connects TRBV10-2 to TRBJ1-2; D perhaps matches TRBD1 (5 bases). V was clipped by 0 bases and J by 7 bases, with 12 bases between them. In germline, CDR1 is WSHSY, CDR2 SAAADI. CDR3 length: 14 residues. The CDR3 nucleotides read TGCGCCAGCAGTGAGTCTAGGACGGGGGGTGGCTACACCTTC. Its protein product is CASSESRTGGGYTF.

This clonotype was observed a few times. This chain links TRBV25-1 with TRBJ1-2, with TRBD1 as a possible D gene (5 bases). CDR3 length: 14 residues. Germline V CDR1 and CDR2: MGHDK, SYGVNS. V lost 6 bases, J lost 4 bases, and 15 bases lay in between. The CDR3 DNA reads TGTGCCAGCAGACCCGGCAGGGCGGCCTATGGCTACACCTTC. It translates to CASRPGRAAYGYTF.

CDR3 coding DNA: TGTGCCATCAGTTTGGAGAACACTGAAGCTTTCTTT. This translates into CAISLENTEAFF. This rearrangement joins TRBV10-3 to TRBJ1-1; D unresolved. This CDR3 has 12 residues. Germline loops: CDR1 ENHRY, CDR2 SYGVKD. Trimming removed 5 bases from V and 1 base from J, with 5 bases in between.

In its sample, this clonotype was seen many times. This rearrangement joins TRBV4-2 to TRBJ2-7, with 10 nucleotides matching TRBD2. The CDR3 runs to 17 residues. V gave up 3 bases and J gave up 3 bases; unmatched junction bases: 11. Germline V gene data show CDR1 as LGHNA and CDR2 as YNFKEQ. The CDR3: CASSQEPPGLAIYEQYF. The CDR3 DNA reads TGTGCCAGCAGCCAGGAACCGCCGGGACTAGCGATCTACGAGCAGTACTTC.

The chain is built from TRBV7-6 and TRBJ2-1; possible D gene TRBD2, 6 bases. V was pared by 8 bases and J by 9 bases, with 11 bases between. The CDR3 sequence is 11 residues long. Germline V gives CDR1 SGHVS, CDR2 FNYEAQ. CDR3 amino acids: CASGGGSEQFF. DNA for the CDR3: TGTGCCAGCGGGGGAGGAAGTGAGCAGTTCTTC. Full variable domain (remainder filled in from reference TRBV7-6 and TRBJ2-1): GAGVSQSPRYKVTKRGQDVALRCDPISGHVSLYWYRQALGQGPEFLTYFNYEAQQDKSGLPNDRFSAERPEGSISTLTIQRTEQRDSAMYRCASGGGSEQFFGPGTRLTVL.

This clonotype occurred once. The J gene is TRBJ1-5, the V gene TRBV4-1; D might be TRBD1 (6 bases). CDR3 length equals 16 residues. From germline, CDR1 is MGHRA and CDR2 YSYEKL. V lost 0 bases and J lost 3, with 12 bases in between. DNA for the CDR3: TGCGCCAGCAGCCAAGATTTAGGGGGTTTCAATCAGCCCCAGCATTTT. It is translated as CASSQDLGGFNQPQHF.

The chain links TRBV11-1 to TRBJ2-1, with D possibly matching TRBD1 (5 bases). TRBJ2-7 matches the DNA end more closely, so the J call is doubtful. The CDR3 has 13 residues. Germline-derived CDR1 and CDR2 are SGHAT and FQDESV (reference sequence). CDR3 protein: CASSLFTGHEQYF. Written as DNA, the CDR3 is TGTGCCAGCAGCTTATTTACAGGACACGAGCAGTACTTC.

The chain couples TRBV20-1 to TRBJ2-7, with 15 bases matching TRBD2. V dropped 5 bases and J dropped 7; count of bases not matched to a gene: 9. Per the germline V gene, CDR1 is DFQATT and CDR2 is SNEGSKA (reference sequence). The CDR3 is made up of 15 amino acids. CDR3 amino acids: CSAFPGTSGRWEQYF. DNA of the CDR3: TGCAGTGCTTTCCCCGGGACTAGCGGGAGGTGGGAGCAGTACTTC.

For this clonotype: The junction shows a germline mismatch at one end, possibly a read error. This sequence joins TRBV4-2 and TRBJ1-2; possible D gene TRBD1, 6 bases. The CDR3 consists of 14 residues. Germline V gives CDR1 LGHNA, CDR2 YNFKEQ. CDR3 sequence (DNA): TGTGCCAGCAGCCCAGCCTTCGGGGGCTGGGGCTACAACTTC. This gives the protein CASSPAFGGWGYNF.

The rearrangement joins TRBV7-2 to TRBJ2-4, with D hard to call. The better agreement between TRBJ2-7 and the DNA end casts doubt on the J call. There are 14 residues in the CDR3. From germline, CDR1 is SGHTA and CDR2 FQGNSA. The CDR3 reads CASSLVQSYDEQYF. CDR3 DNA: TGTGCCAGCAGCTTAGTCCAGAGCTACGACGAGCAGTACTTC.

This chain uses TRBV25-1 with TRBJ1-1; D gene unclear. The CDR3 runs 13 residues. Between the trimmed V and J ends, which lost 2 bases and 3 bases, there was a span of 7 bases. Germline CDR1 reads MGHDK; CDR2 reads SYGVNS. CDR3 protein: CASSEEPDTEAFF. The CDR3 DNA is TGTGCCAGCAGTGAAGAACCGGACACTGAAGCTTTCTTT.

The chain employs TRBV9 and TRBJ2-1; no firm D call. The CDR3 sequence is 14 residues long. The ends were cut back, 0 bases at V and 6 bases at J, with 10 bases in the middle. The germline V gene has CDR1 SGDLS and CDR2 YYNGEE. CDR3 sequence reads: CASSVAAGFNEQFF. CDR3 sequence (DNA): TGTGCCAGCAGCGTAGCCGCCGGGTTCAATGAGCAGTTCTTC.

V and J are TRBV11-2 and TRBJ2-7; TRBD1 matches at 7 bases. CDR3 size: 15 residues. Trimming took 6 bases from V and 0 from J; bases not matched to a gene: 8. Germline assignment: CDR1 SGHAT and CDR2 FQNNGV. The CDR3 DNA reads as TGTGCCAGCAGGTTAACCGGGACAGTCTCCTACGAGCAGTACTTC. This gives the protein CASRLTGTVSYEQYF.

The chain carries TRBV20-1 and TRBJ2-1; 10 nucleotides agree with TRBD2. Trimming at V came to 1 base and at J to 2 bases, leaving 8 bases not matched to a gene. Germline loops: CDR1 DFQATT, CDR2 SNEGSKA (reference sequence). The CDR3 runs to 17 residues. The CDR3 loop reads CSARVASGSNAYNEQFF. Here the CDR3 DNA reads TGCAGTGCTAGAGTGGCTAGCGGGAGCAACGCCTACAATGAGCAGTTCTTC.

This clonotype has more than one count but fewer than ten. The DNA for the CDR3 is TGTGCCAGCGGTCAGGCCCAAGAGACCCAGTACTTC. Its translation: CASGQAQETQYF. V usage is TRBV6-6 and J usage is TRBJ2-5; D is unresolved. V was pared by 8 bases and J by 1 base, with 8 bases between. Germline CDR1 is MNHNY and CDR2 is SVGAGI (reference sequence). The length of the CDR3 is 12 residues.

At least ten counts were recorded for this clonotype. DNA for the CDR3: TGTGCCAGCAGCCCCCAGCCGGGGTGGACAGATACGCAGTATTTT. It codes for CASSPQPGWTDTQYF. The J gene is TRBJ2-3, the V gene TRBV7-3; D possibly corresponds to TRBD2 (5 bases). The germline V gene encodes CDR1 SGHTA and CDR2 FQGTGA. V gave up 5 bases and J gave up 3 bases, with 15 bases separating them. The CDR3 runs 15 residues.

The chain recombines TRBV9 with TRBJ2-7; D is tentatively TRBD1 or TRBD2 (7 bases each). Trimming stripped 3 bases from V and 2 bases from J, with 12 bases between. Germline CDR1 is SGDLS and CDR2 is YYNGEE. The CDR3 totals 14 residues. For the CDR3, the DNA is TGTGCCAGCAGCGCAGGGGGACTACCCTACGAGCAGTACTTC. This codes for CASSAGGLPYEQYF. The variable domain in full, with the rest retrieved from reference TRBV9 and TRBJ2-7, is DSGVTQTPKHLITATGQRVTLRCSPRSGDLSVYWYQQSLDQGLQFLIQYYNGEERAKGNILERFSAQQFPDLHSELNLSSLELGDSALYFCASSAGGLPYEQYFGPGTRLTVT.

The gene calls are TRBV6-5 and TRBJ2-5; the D gene is possibly TRBD2 (6 bases). Germline V CDR1 and CDR2: MNHEY, SVGAGI. The V gene lost 6 bases and the J gene lost 4 bases, with 9 bases spanning the gap. The CDR3 totals 12 residues. DNA of the CDR3: TGTGCCAGCAGACGACTAGGAGAGACCCAGTACTTC. This encodes CASRRLGETQYF.

This clonotype was picked up a small number of times. The chain links TRBV7-2 to TRBJ1-5; tentatively, D is TRBD1 (6 bases). Germline loops: CDR1 SGHTA, CDR2 FQGNSA. The CDR3 is made up of 13 amino acids. Trimming pared 5 bases from V and 4 bases from J, leaving 9 bases between. The chain's CDR3 is CASSLGQNQPQHF. CDR3 nucleotide sequence: TGTGCCAGCAGCCTCGGACAGAATCAGCCCCAGCATTTT.